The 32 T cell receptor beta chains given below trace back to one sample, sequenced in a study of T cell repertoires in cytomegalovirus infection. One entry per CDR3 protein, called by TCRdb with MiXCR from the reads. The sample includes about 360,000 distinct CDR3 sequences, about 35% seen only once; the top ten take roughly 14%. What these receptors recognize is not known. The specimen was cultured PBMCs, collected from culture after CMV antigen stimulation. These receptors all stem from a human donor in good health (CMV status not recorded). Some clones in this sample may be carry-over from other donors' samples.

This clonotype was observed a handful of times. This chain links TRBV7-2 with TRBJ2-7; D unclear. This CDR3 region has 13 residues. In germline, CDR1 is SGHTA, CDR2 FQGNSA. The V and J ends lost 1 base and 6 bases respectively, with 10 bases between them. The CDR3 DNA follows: TGTGCCAGCAGCTTAGTTACGGTCGGCGAGCAGTACGTC. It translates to CASSLVTVGEQYV.

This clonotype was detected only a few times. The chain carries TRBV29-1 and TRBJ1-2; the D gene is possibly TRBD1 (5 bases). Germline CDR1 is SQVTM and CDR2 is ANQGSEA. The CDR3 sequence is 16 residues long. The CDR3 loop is CSGGDITDQANYGYTF. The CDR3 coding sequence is TGCAGTGGAGGGGATATCACCGACCAAGCTAACTATGGCTACACCTTC.

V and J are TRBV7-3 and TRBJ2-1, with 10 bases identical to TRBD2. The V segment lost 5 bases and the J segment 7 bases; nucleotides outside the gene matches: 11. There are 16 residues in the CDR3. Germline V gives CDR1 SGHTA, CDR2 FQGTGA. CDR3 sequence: CASSPRLAGVRNEQFF. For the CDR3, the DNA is TGTGCCAGCAGCCCCCGCCTAGCGGGAGTGAGGAATGAGCAGTTCTTC.

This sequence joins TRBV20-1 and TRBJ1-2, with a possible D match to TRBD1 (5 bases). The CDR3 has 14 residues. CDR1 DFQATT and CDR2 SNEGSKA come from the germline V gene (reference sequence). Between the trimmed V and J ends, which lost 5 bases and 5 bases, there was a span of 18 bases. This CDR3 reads CSAPSQGGDYGYTF. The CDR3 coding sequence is TGCAGTGCTCCATCTCAGGGAGGTGATTATGGCTACACCTTC.

The CDR3 coding sequence is TGTGCCAGCAGTTACTCGGGACCCTACGAGCAGTACTTC. This encodes CASSYSGPYEQYF. The V call is TRBV6-2 or TRBV6-3, the J call TRBJ2-7, with D perhaps assigned TRBD1 or TRBD2 (5 bases each). The CDR3 covers 13 residues. Germline V lookup: CDR1 MNHEY, CDR2 SVGEGT. Trimming pared 0 bases from V and 2 bases from J, leaving 5 bases between.

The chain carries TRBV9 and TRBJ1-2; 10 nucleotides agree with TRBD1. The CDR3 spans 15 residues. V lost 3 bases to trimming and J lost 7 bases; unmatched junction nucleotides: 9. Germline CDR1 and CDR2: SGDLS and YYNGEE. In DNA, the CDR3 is TGTGCCAGCAGCGCTGGATCCGGGACAGGGGTTGGCTACACCTTC. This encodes CASSAGSGTGVGYTF.

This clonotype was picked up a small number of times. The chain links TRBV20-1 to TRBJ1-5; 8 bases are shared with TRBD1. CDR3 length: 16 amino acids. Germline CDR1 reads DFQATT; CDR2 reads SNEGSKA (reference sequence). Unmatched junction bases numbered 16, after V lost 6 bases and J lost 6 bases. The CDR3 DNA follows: TGCAGTGCCCGGTCCGCAGGGGGCGTCGGAAGTCAGCCCCAGCATTTT. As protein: CSARSAGGVGSQPQHF.

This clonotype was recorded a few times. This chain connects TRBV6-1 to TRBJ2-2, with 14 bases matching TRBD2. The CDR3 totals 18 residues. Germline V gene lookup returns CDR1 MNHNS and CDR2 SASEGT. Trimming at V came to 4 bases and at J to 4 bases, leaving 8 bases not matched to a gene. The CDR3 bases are TGTGCCAGCAGTGGTTCCGGGACTAGCGGGAGAAGCACCGGGGAGCTGTTTTTT. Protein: CASSGSGTSGRSTGELFF.

The CDR3 bases are TGTGCCAGCAGATCTGGGTGGGGGCGCCAATACGAGCAGTACTTC. It is translated as CASRSGWGRQYEQYF. This chain connects TRBV7-2 to TRBJ2-7, with D possibly TRBD1 on 6 matching bases. CDR1 and CDR2 (germline): SGHTA, FQGNSA. This CDR3 has 15 residues. V lost 6 bases and J lost 4, with 19 bases in between.

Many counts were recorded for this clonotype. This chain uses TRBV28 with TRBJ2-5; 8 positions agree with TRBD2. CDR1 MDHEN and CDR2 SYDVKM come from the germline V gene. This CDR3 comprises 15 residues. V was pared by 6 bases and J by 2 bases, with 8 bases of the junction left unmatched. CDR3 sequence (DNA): TGTGCCAGCAGCAAACTAGCGGCACCACAAGAGACCCAGTACTTC. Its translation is CASSKLAAPQETQYF.

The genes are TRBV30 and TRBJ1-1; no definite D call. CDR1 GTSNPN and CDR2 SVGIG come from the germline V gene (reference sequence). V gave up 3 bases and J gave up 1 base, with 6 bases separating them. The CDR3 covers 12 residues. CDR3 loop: CAWRSGNTEAFF. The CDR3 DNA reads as TGTGCCTGGAGATCGGGGAACACTGAAGCTTTCTTT. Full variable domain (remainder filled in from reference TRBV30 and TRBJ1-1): SQTIHQWPATLVQPVGSPLSLECTVEGTSNPNLYWYRQAAGRGLQLLFYSVGIGQISSEVPQNLSASRPQDRQFILSSKKLLLSDSGFYLCAWRSGNTEAFFGQGTRLTVV.

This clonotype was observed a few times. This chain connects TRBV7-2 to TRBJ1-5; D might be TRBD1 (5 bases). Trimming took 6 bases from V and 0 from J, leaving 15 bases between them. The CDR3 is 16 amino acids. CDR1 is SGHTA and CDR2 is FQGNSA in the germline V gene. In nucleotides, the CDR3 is TGTGCCAGCAGTCGTCAGGGTCGAAATAGCAATCAGCCCCAGCATTTT. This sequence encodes CASSRQGRNSNQPQHF.

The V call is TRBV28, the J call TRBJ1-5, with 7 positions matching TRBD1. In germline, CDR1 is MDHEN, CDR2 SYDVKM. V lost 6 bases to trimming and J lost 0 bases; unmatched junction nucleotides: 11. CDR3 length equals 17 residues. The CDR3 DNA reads TGTGCCAGCAGGGATAGGGACAGATTAAATAGCAATCAGCCCCAGCATTTT. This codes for CASRDRDRLNSNQPQHF.

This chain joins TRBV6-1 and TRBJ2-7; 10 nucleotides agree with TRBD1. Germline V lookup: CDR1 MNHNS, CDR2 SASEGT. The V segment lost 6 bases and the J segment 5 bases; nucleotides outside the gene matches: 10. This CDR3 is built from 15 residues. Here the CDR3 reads CASRTAGTGAHEQYF. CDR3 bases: TGTGCCAGCAGAACGGCCGGGACAGGGGCCCACGAGCAGTACTTC.

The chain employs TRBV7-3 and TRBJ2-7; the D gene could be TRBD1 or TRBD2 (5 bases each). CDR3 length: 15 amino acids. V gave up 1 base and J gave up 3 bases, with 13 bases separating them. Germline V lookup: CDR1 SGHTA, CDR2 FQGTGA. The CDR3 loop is CASSLNAGTHYEQYF. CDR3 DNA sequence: TGTGCCAGCAGCTTAAACGCAGGGACCCACTACGAGCAGTACTTC.

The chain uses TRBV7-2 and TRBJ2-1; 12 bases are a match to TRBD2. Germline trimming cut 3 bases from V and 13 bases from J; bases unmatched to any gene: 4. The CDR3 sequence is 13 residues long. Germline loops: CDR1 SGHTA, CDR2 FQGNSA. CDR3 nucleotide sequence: TGTGCCAGCAGCTTGGCTAGCGGGAGGGCTCAGTTCTTC. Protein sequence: CASSLASGRAQFF.

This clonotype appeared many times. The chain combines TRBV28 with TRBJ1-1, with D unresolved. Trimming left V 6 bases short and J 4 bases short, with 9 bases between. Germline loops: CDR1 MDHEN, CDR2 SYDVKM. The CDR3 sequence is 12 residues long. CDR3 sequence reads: CASSLRGTEAFF. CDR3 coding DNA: TGTGCCAGCAGCTTGAGAGGCACTGAAGCTTTCTTT.

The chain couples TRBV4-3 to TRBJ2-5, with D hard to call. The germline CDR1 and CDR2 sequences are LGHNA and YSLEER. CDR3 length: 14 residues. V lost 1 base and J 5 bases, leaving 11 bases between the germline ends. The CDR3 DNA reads TGCGCCAGCAGCCAAGGTCACAATCAGGAGACCCAGTACTTC. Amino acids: CASSQGHNQETQYF.

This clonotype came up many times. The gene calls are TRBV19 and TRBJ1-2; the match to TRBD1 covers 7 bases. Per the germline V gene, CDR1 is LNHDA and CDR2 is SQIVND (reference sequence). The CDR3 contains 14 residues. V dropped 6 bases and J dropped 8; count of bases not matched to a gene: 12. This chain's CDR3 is CASRKGTAIQGYTF. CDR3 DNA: TGTGCCAGTAGGAAAGGGACAGCGATACAAGGCTACACCTTC. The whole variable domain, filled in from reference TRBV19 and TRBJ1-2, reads DGGITQSPKYLFRKEGQNVTLSCEQNLNHDAMYWYRQDPGQGLRLIYYSQIVNDFQKGDIAEGYSVSREKKESFPLTVTSAQKNPTAFYLCASRKGTAIQGYTFGSGTRLTVV.

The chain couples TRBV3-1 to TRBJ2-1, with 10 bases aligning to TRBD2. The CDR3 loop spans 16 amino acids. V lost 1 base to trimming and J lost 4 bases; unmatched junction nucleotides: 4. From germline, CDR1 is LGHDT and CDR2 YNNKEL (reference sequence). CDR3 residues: CASSQGTSGVYNEQFF. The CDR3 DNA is TGTGCCAGCAGCCAAGGGACTAGCGGAGTATACAATGAGCAGTTCTTC.

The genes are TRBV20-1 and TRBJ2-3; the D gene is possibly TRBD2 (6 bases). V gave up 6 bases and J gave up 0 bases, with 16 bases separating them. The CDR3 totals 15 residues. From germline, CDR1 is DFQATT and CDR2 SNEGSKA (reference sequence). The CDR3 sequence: CSALGGVPSTDTQYF. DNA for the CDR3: TGCAGTGCCTTGGGGGGTGTCCCTAGCACAGATACGCAGTATTTT.

CDR3 in amino acids: CASASSVYNEQFF. CDR3 DNA sequence: TGTGCCAGCGCAAGCTCGGTCTACAATGAGCAGTTCTTC. The rearrangement joins TRBV28 to TRBJ2-1; D remains ambiguous. Germline CDR1 is MDHEN and CDR2 is SYDVKM. V was shortened by 8 bases and J by 3 bases, with 11 bases between the two germline ends. CDR3 length: 13 amino acids.

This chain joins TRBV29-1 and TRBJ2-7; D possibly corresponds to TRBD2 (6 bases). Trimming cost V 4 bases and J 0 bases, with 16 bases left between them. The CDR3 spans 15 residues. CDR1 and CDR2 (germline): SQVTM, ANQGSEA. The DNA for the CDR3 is TGCAGCGTTGGGGGAGCGGGTACAAGCTCCTACGAGCAGTACTTC. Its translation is CSVGGAGTSSYEQYF.

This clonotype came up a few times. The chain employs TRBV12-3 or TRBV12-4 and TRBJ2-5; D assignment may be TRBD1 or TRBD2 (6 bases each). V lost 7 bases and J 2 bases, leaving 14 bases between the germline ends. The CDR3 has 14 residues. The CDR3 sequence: CASNEGGLQETQYF. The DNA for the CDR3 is TGTGCCAGCAACGAGGGGGGACTTCAAGAGACCCAGTACTTC.

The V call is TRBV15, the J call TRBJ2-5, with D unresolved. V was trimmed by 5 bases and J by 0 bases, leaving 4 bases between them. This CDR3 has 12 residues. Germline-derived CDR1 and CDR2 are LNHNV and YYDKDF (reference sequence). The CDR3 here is CATSGYQETQYF. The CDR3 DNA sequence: TGTGCCACCAGCGGCTACCAAGAGACCCAGTACTTC.

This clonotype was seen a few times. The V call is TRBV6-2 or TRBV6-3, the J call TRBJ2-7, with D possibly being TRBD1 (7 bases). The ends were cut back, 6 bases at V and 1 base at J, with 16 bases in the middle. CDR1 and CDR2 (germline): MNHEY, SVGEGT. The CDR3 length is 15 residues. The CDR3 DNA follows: TGTGCCAGCAGCCGCCCAGGGGGGATATCCTACGAGCAGTACTTC. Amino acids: CASSRPGGISYEQYF.

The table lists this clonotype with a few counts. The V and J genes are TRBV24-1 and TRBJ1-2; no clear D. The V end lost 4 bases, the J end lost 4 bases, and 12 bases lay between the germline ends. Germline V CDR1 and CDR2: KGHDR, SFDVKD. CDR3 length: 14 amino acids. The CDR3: CATSDSGRFYGYTF. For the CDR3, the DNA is TGTGCCACCAGTGACTCCGGGAGATTCTATGGCTACACCTTC.

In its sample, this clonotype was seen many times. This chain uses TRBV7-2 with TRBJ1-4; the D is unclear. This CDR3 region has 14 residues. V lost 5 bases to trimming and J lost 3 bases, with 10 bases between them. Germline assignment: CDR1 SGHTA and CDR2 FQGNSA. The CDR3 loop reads CASSPPGANEKLFF. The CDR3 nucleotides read TGTGCCAGCAGCCCGCCGGGTGCTAATGAAAAACTGTTTTTT.

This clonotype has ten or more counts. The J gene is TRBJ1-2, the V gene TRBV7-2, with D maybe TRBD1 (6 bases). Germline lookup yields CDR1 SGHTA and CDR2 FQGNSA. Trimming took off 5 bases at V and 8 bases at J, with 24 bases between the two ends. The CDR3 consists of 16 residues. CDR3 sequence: CASSRGAGEYMLGYTF. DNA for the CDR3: TGTGCCAGCAGCCGGGGGGCAGGGGAATATATGTTGGGCTACACCTTC.

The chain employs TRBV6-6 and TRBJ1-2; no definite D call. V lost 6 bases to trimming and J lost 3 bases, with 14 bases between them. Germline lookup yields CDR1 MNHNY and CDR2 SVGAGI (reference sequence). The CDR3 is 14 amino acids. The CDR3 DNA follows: TGTGCCAGCAGCATACGGACGTTAGACTATGGCTACACCTTC. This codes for CASSIRTLDYGYTF.

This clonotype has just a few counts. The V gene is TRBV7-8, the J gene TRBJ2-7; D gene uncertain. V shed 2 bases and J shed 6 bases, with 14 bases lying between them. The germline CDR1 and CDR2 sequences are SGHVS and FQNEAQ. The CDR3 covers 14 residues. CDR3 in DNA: TGTGCCAGCAGCTTAATCCGTGCTGGATTCGAGCAGTACTTC. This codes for CASSLIRAGFEQYF.

The CDR3 spells CASSLEVGPSQYEQYF. The CDR3 nucleotides read TGTGCCAGCAGCTTAGAAGTGGGACCTTCCCAATACGAGCAGTACTTC. The chain couples TRBV7-2 to TRBJ2-7, with D perhaps assigned TRBD1 or TRBD2 (5 bases each). Germline V gene sequence: CDR1 SGHTA, CDR2 FQGNSA. V was clipped by 1 base and J by 4 bases, with 17 bases between them. The CDR3 contains 16 residues. Combining the CDR3 with reference TRBV7-2 and TRBJ2-7 gives the whole variable domain GAGVSQSPSNKVTEKGKDVELRCDPISGHTALYWYRQSLGQGLEFLIYFQGNSAPDKSGLPSDRFSAERTGGSVSTLTIQRTQQEDSAVYLCASSLEVGPSQYEQYFGPGTRLTVT.